The 26 T cell receptor beta chains in this list originate from one sample, sequenced in a study of monozygotic twins with inflammatory bowel disease (dated by TCRdb to the late 2010s). Libraries were built with 5' RACE. TCRdb shows the sequencer as Illumina HiSeq 2500. The reads, reprocessed by TCRdb, yield one row per CDR3 protein sequence and no DNA. This sample's table contains 350,000 to 550,000 distinct CDR3 sequences. 2.4% of the sample is held by the ten biggest clonotypes. Sequencing was done on a sample of blood. These receptors all come from a human donor with ulcerative colitis or Crohn's disease, or a healthy co-twin of an affected twin (not recorded which).

The chain employs TRBV6-5 and TRBJ1-1. The CDR3 sequence is 11 residues long. Germline V gene lookup returns CDR1 MNHEY and CDR2 SVGAGI. CDR3 region: CASSYKSAAFF.

The V and J genes are TRBV7-2 and TRBJ1-5. This CDR3 comprises 16 residues. CDR1 and CDR2 (germline): SGHTA, FQGNSA. CDR3 loop: CASSLVAAGSNQPQHF. The whole variable domain, remainder taken from reference TRBV7-2 and TRBJ1-5, is GAGVSQSPSNKVTEKGKDVELRCDPISGHTALYWYRQSLGQGLEFLIYFQGNSAPDKSGLPSDRFSAERTGGSVSTLTIQRTQQEDSAVYLCASSLVAAGSNQPQHFGDGTRLSIL.

The gene calls are TRBV5-1 and TRBJ1-1; TCRdb's D gene call, TRBD1, goes unchecked for lack of DNA. Germline-derived CDR1 and CDR2 are SGHRS and YFSETQ. The CDR3 has 15 amino acids. The CDR3 region is CASSLGIGGNTVAFF.

The gene calls are TRBV18 and TRBJ1-2; there is no DNA to check the TCRdb D call of TRBD1. The CDR3 contains 16 residues. Germline V lookup: CDR1 KGHSH, CDR2 LQKENI. CDR3 residues: CASSPPGYQGSYGYTF.

The gene calls are TRBV11-2 and TRBJ2-5; TCRdb outputs TRBD1, but without DNA this stays unchecked. CDR1 and CDR2 (germline): SGHAT, FQNNGV. CDR3 length: 15 residues. Here the CDR3 reads CASSFTRGPRETQYF. Full variable domain (rest looked up from reference TRBV11-2 and TRBJ2-5): EAGVAQSPRYKIIEKRQSVAFWCNPISGHATLYWYQQILGQGPKLLIQFQNNGVVDDSQLPKDRFSAERLKGVDSTLKIQPAKLEDSAVYLCASSFTRGPRETQYFGPGTRLLVL.

The rearrangement joins TRBV7-2 to TRBJ1-5; the D gene TCRdb calls, TRBD1, cannot be checked with no DNA. CDR1 and CDR2 (germline): SGHTA, FQGNSA. The CDR3 loop spans 13 amino acids. The chain's CDR3 is CASSFGDGQPQHF.

This chain joins TRBV25-1 and TRBJ2-3. Germline V gene data show CDR1 as MGHDK and CDR2 as SYGVNS. This CDR3 comprises 13 residues. CDR3 loop: CASSVGFTDTQYF.

The chain links TRBV12-3 or TRBV12-4 to TRBJ2-1; checking the TCRdb D call of TRBD1 is not possible without DNA. The CDR3 has 15 amino acids. The CDR3 loop is CASSFHLGTFNEQFF.

The rearrangement joins TRBV5-1 to TRBJ1-1. This CDR3 is built from 14 residues. Germline V gene data show CDR1 as SGHRS and CDR2 as YFSETQ. The CDR3 protein is CASSEQSVGAEAFF.

This chain links TRBV3-1 with TRBJ2-7. CDR1 and CDR2 (germline): LGHDT, YNNKEL (reference sequence). The CDR3 runs 11 residues. CDR3 region: CASSYGREQYF.

This chain uses TRBV5-1 with TRBJ1-1; the TCRdb call, TRBD1, lacks DNA for checking. The CDR3 length is 14 residues. Germline assignment: CDR1 SGHRS and CDR2 YFSETQ. The CDR3 sequence: CASSEIAGGTEAFF.

This chain joins TRBV20-1 and TRBJ2-7; as DNA is missing, the TRBD2 call by TCRdb cannot be tested. The CDR3 has 14 amino acids. Germline V gene lookup returns CDR1 DFQATT and CDR2 SNEGSKA (reference sequence). The CDR3 region is CSARFGAGEYEQYF.

The V call is TRBV10-3, the J call TRBJ2-3; TCRdb gives TRBD1 as the D gene, but with no DNA this cannot be confirmed. The CDR3 totals 14 residues. Germline loops: CDR1 ENHRY, CDR2 SYGVKD. CDR3 in amino acids: CAIGGTGSTDTQYF.

The rearrangement joins TRBV6-1 to TRBJ1-1. Germline V gene lookup returns CDR1 MNHNS and CDR2 SASEGT. This CDR3 spans 13 amino acids. CDR3 loop: CASSGEINTEAFF.

This chain links TRBV18 with TRBJ2-2; TCRdb's D call of TRBD2 is untestable without DNA. The length of the CDR3 is 15 residues. Germline V gene data show CDR1 as KGHSH and CDR2 as LQKENI. CDR3 in amino acids: CASSGTSGLTGELFF.

The CDR3 protein is CASSLSLGSGNTIYF. The chain couples TRBV12-3 or TRBV12-4 to TRBJ1-3. CDR3 length equals 15 residues.

The chain has TRBV7-9 and TRBJ2-5. The CDR3 extends over 13 amino acids. Germline assignment: CDR1 SEHNR and CDR2 FQNEAQ (reference sequence). The CDR3 here is CASSFFAPETQYF.

The chain has TRBV5-4 and TRBJ2-3; TCRdb proposes TRBD1, but this gene call is untestable without DNA. Germline CDR1 is SGHNT and CDR2 is YYREEE (reference sequence). This CDR3 has 17 residues. The CDR3 loop is CASSPGESGGCRDTQYF.

The CDR3 here is CASSQDTGTSSYEQYF. V and J are TRBV4-1 and TRBJ2-7; the TCRdb D gene call, TRBD2, has no DNA to confirm it. The CDR3 sequence is 16 residues long. The V gene's germline CDR1 is MGHRA and CDR2 YSYEKL.

V usage is TRBV7-9 and J usage is TRBJ2-2; TCRdb's D call, TRBD1, is unchecked because there is no DNA. Germline CDR1 is SEHNR and CDR2 is FQNEAQ (reference sequence). There are 16 residues in the CDR3. This CDR3 reads CASSLNPGGLTGELFF.

Here the CDR3 reads CASSHGENTEAFF. The chain is built from TRBV7-9 and TRBJ1-1. The length of the CDR3 is 13 residues. Germline V lookup: CDR1 SEHNR, CDR2 FQNEAQ (reference sequence).

This sequence joins TRBV5-1 and TRBJ2-7. Germline CDR1 reads SGHRS; CDR2 reads YFSETQ. The CDR3 runs 14 residues. The CDR3 reads CASSPDTTSYEQYF.

The rearrangement links TRBV6-1 to TRBJ1-2. The CDR3 consists of 14 residues. Germline CDR1 and CDR2: MNHNS and SASEGT. CDR3 sequence reads: CASSPGGRNYGYTF.

The V gene is TRBV29-1, the J gene TRBJ1-6. Germline V gives CDR1 SQVTM, CDR2 ANQGSEA. The CDR3 contains 13 residues. CDR3 sequence: CSVGREYNSPLHF.

This sequence joins TRBV6-5 and TRBJ2-7. This CDR3 has 12 residues. Germline V CDR1 and CDR2: MNHEY, SVGAGI. CDR3 residues: CASKHGSYEQYF.

This chain links TRBV7-9 with TRBJ1-2; TCRdb selects TRBD1, and the lack of DNA leaves this call unchecked. The CDR3 has 14 amino acids. CDR1 is SEHNR, CDR2 FQNEAQ, per germline (reference sequence). The CDR3 spells CASSPPTGPADYTF.